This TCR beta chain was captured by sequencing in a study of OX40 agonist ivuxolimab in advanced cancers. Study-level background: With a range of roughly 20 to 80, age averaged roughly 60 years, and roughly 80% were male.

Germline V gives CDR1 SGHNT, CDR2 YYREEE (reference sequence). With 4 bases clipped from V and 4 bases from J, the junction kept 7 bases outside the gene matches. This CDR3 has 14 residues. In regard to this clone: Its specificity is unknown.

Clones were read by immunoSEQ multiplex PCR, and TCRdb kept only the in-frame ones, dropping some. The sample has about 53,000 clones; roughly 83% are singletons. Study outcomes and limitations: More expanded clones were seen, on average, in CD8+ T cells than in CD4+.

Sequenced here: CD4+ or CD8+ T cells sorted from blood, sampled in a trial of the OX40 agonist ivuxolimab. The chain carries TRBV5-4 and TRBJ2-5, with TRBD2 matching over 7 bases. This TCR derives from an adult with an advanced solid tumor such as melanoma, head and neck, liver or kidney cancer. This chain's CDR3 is CASSHVTGGETQYF. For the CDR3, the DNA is TGTGCCAGCAGCCACGTCACGGGAGGAGAGACCCAGTACTTC.